A selection of T cell receptor beta chains follows, all from one sample in a study of graft-versus-host responses after intestinal transplantation. This table comes from immunoSEQ multiplex PCR, and its TCRdb copy is limited to in-frame clones, with some not included. The sample shows 62,000 or so clones, around nine tenths of them seen only once. This sample comprised PBMCs, obtained 26 days after transplant. The receptors derive from a human patient who received an intestinal transplant, so some T cells may come from the graft donor. Each CDR3 is given with its conserved first and last residue. The D gene is left open where the match is weak. Where a row states a size, it is once, few, many or the class of an expanded clone; other rows omit it.

clone size: -; D gene: TRBD1; J gene: TRBJ2-4; V gene: TRBV30; CDR3 protein: CAWGDSVGTLAKNIQYF; CDR3 DNA: TGTGCCTGGGGGGACAGCGTCGGAACACTAGCCAAAAACATTCAGTACTTC
clone size: -; D gene: -; J gene: TRBJ1-1; V gene: TRBV29-1; CDR3 protein: CSVEEFYTEAFF; CDR3 DNA: TGCAGCGTTGAGGAGTTTTACACTGAAGCTTTCTTT
clone size: few; D gene: TRBD1; J gene: TRBJ2-7; V gene: TRBV10-3; CDR3 protein: CAISEFGTGDYEQYF; CDR3 DNA: TGTGCCATCAGTGAGTTCGGGACAGGGGACTACGAGCAGTACTTC
clone size: -; D gene: TRBD1; J gene: TRBJ2-3; V gene: TRBV5-5; CDR3 protein: CASSLRTGTSTDTQYF; CDR3 DNA: TGTGCCAGCAGCTTAAGGACAGGGACTAGCACAGATACGCAGTATTTT
clone size: -; D gene: TRBD2; J gene: TRBJ2-7; V gene: TRBV6-4; CDR3 protein: CASMWTSGVSSYEQYF; CDR3 DNA: TGTGCCAGCATGTGGACTAGCGGGGTATCCTCCTACGAGCAGTACTTC
clone size: -; D gene: -; J gene: TRBJ1-2; V gene: TRBV9; CDR3 protein: CAARPPTSGYTF; CDR3 DNA: TGTGCCGCACGCCCACCAACTAGCGGCTACACCTTC
clone size: -; D gene: -; J gene: TRBJ2-7; V gene: TRBV6-5; CDR3 protein: CASSQKEQGSYEQYF; CDR3 DNA: TGTGCCAGCAGTCAAAAGGAGCAGGGCTCCTACGAGCAGTACTTC
clone size: few; D gene: -; J gene: TRBJ2-7; V gene: TRBV18; CDR3 protein: CASSPSKAETYEQYF; CDR3 DNA: TGTGCCAGCTCCCCGTCCAAGGCGGAGACCTACGAGCAGTACTTC
clone size: once; D gene: -; J gene: TRBJ1-5; V gene: TRBV7-9; CDR3 protein: CASSHASEPQHF; CDR3 DNA: TGTGCCAGCAGTCATGCCTCGGAGCCCCAGCATTTT
clone size: -; D gene: -; J gene: TRBJ2-7; V gene: TRBV5-5; CDR3 protein: CASSSDWVEQYF; CDR3 DNA: TGTGCCAGCAGCTCCGACTGGGTCGAGCAGTACTTC
clone size: -; D gene: -; J gene: TRBJ2-1; V gene: TRBV5-6; CDR3 protein: CASSTGRDEQFF; CDR3 DNA: TGTGCCAGCAGCACAGGACGGGATGAGCAGTTCTTC
clone size: -; D gene: -; J gene: TRBJ2-3; V gene: TRBV5-6; CDR3 protein: CASSRRFRGTDTQYF; CDR3 DNA: TGTGCCAGCAGCCGACGGTTCCGGGGGACAGATACGCAGTATTTT
clone size: -; D gene: -; J gene: TRBJ1-5; V gene: TRBV2; CDR3 protein: CASSRTLPGNQPQHF; CDR3 DNA: TGTGCCAGCAGTCGGACACTTCCAGGCAATCAGCCCCAGCATTTT
clone size: -; D gene: TRBD1; J gene: TRBJ1-6; V gene: TRBV10-2; CDR3 protein: CASTGRGTAEGALHF; CDR3 DNA: TGCGCCAGCACGGGAAGGGGGACAGCGGAAGGGGCCCTCCACTTT
clone size: -; D gene: -; J gene: TRBJ1-5; V gene: TRBV27; CDR3 protein: CASSLGGISNQPQHF; CDR3 DNA: TGTGCCAGCAGTTTGGGGGGGATAAGCAATCAGCCCCAGCATTTT
clone size: -; D gene: TRBD2; J gene: TRBJ2-1; V gene: TRBV6-5; CDR3 protein: CASSYGRANEQFF; CDR3 DNA: TGTGCCAGCAGTTACGGGAGGGCCAATGAGCAGTTCTTC
clone size: -; D gene: -; J gene: TRBJ2-2; V gene: TRBV19; CDR3 protein: CASSIETGNTGELFF; CDR3 DNA: TGTGCCAGTAGTATTGAAACAGGGAACACCGGGGAGCTGTTTTTT
clone size: -; D gene: TRBD1; J gene: TRBJ1-1; V gene: TRBV13; CDR3 protein: CASSSGQLESTEAFF; CDR3 DNA: TGTGCCAGCAGCTCGGGACAGCTAGAAAGCACTGAAGCTTTCTTT
clone size: few; D gene: -; J gene: TRBJ1-4; V gene: TRBV7-9; CDR3 protein: CASSWGRASEKLFF; CDR3 DNA: TGTGCCAGCAGCTGGGGCAGGGCAAGTGAAAAACTGTTTTTT
clone size: -; D gene: -; J gene: TRBJ2-5; V gene: TRBV10-1; CDR3 protein: CASSDGTLETQYF; CDR3 DNA: TGCGCCAGCAGTGATGGCACCTTGGAGACCCAGTACTTC
clone size: -; D gene: -; J gene: TRBJ1-2; V gene: TRBV6-5; CDR3 protein: CASRPGGGGYTF; CDR3 DNA: TGTGCCAGCCGCCCGGGGGGGGGAGGCTACACCTTC
clone size: once; D gene: TRBD2; J gene: TRBJ2-7; V gene: TRBV6-5; CDR3 protein: CASSYGTSGTREQYF; CDR3 DNA: TGTGCCAGCAGTTACGGGACTAGCGGGACGCGGGAGCAGTACTTC
clone size: -; D gene: -; J gene: TRBJ1-2; V gene: TRBV6-5; CDR3 protein: CASSYAWAYGYTF; CDR3 DNA: TGTGCCAGCAGTTACGCGTGGGCCTATGGCTACACCTTC
clone size: -; D gene: -; J gene: TRBJ2-3; V gene: TRBV9; CDR3 protein: CASSVGTGHYTDTQYF; CDR3 DNA: TGTGCCAGCAGCGTAGGAACAGGGCACTACACAGATACGCAGTATTTT
clone size: -; D gene: TRBD2; J gene: TRBJ2-7; V gene: TRBV29-1; CDR3 protein: CSVEGLDSGTGAYEQYF; CDR3 DNA: TGCAGCGTTGAAGGCCTTGATAGCGGGACGGGGGCCTACGAGCAGTACTTC
clone size: -; D gene: -; J gene: TRBJ2-5; V gene: TRBV2; CDR3 protein: CASGVGFGGQETQYF; CDR3 DNA: TGTGCCAGCGGGGTCGGGTTCGGGGGCCAAGAGACCCAGTACTTC
clone size: -; D gene: -; J gene: TRBJ2-2; V gene: TRBV6-6; CDR3 protein: CASSRLAGELFF; CDR3 DNA: TGTGCCAGCAGTAGACTAGCCGGGGAGCTGTTTTTT
clone size: -; D gene: -; J gene: TRBJ2-6; V gene: TRBV27; CDR3 protein: CASSLRGSGANVLTF; CDR3 DNA: TGTGCCAGCAGTTTAAGGGGCTCTGGGGCCAACGTCCTGACTTTC
clone size: -; D gene: TRBD1; J gene: TRBJ1-4; V gene: TRBV28; CDR3 protein: CASRPQGASDEKLFF; CDR3 DNA: TGTGCCAGCAGGCCACAGGGGGCCTCGGATGAAAAACTGTTTTTT